The following is a T cell receptor (beta chain) sequence with its context. Each CDR3 protein gets one entry after TCRdb re-called the 5' RACE reads with MiXCR. Of about 110,000 distinct CDR3 sequences listed, around 15% are singletons. The entry originates in a study of T-cell memory formation after mild COVID-19. With 6 bases removed from V and 3 bases from J, the gap between germline ends came to 8 bases. Germline V gives CDR1 SGHVS, CDR2 FQNEAQ. The CDR3 has 12 amino acids. The sequenced sample consisted of PBMCs or a T cell subset sorted from them (not recorded which). The source of this sequence is a young man who had mild COVID-19 (a few samples of this study predate the infection). Cell type and time point are not known. This chain links TRBV7-8 with TRBJ1-1; a weak D match, TRBD1 (5 bases). The chain's CDR3 is CASRSGYTEAFF. Written as DNA, the CDR3 is TGTGCCAGCAGATCAGGGTACACTGAAGCTTTCTTT.